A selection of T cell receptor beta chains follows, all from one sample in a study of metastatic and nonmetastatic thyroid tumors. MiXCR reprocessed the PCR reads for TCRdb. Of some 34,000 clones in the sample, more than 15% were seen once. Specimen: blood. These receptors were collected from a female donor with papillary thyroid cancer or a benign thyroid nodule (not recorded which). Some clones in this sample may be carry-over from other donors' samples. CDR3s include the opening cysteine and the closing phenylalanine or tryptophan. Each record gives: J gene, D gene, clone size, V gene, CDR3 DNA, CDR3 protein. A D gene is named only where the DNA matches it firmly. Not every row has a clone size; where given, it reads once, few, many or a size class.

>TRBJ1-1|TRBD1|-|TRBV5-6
TGTGCCAGCCAACGGACAGGGGTGGCTGAAGCTTTCTTT
CASQRTGVAEAFF
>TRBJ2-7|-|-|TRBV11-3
TGTGCCAGCAGCAGCGGGTTGAGCTCCTACGAGCAGTACTTC
CASSSGLSSYEQYF
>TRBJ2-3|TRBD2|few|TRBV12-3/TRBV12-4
TGTGCCATTAGCTCAAGCGGGGGGGCCCCAGATACGCAGTATTTT
CAISSSGGAPDTQYF
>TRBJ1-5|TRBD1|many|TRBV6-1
TGTGCCACCAGGGGACAGGGAAATCAGCCCCAGCATTTT
CATRGQGNQPQHF
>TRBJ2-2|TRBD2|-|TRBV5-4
TGTGCCAGCAGTTCGACTAGCGGGGCGAACACCGGGGAGCTGTTTTTT
CASSSTSGANTGELFF
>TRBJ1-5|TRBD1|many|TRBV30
TGTGCCTGGAGGGACCCCGGGACAGGGAATATAGATAGCAATCAGCCCCAGCATTTT
CAWRDPGTGNIDSNQPQHF
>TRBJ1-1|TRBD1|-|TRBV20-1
TGCAGTGCCCCTCAGGGGGCGCCGGGCACTGAAGCTTTCTTT
CSAPQGAPGTEAFF
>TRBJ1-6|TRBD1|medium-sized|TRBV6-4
TGTGCCAGCCAGGACAGGGGTTCACCCCTCCACTTT
CASQDRGSPLHF
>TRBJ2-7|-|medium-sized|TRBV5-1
TGCGCCAGCAGCTTGGACGGAGACTACGAGCAGTACTTC
CASSLDGDYEQYF
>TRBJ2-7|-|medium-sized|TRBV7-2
TGTGCCAGCAGCCCATACGAGCAGTACTTC
CASSPYEQYF
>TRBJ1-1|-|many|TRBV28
TGTGCCAGCAGTTTAATGAACACTGAAGCTTTCTTT
CASSLMNTEAFF
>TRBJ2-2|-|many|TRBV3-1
TGTGCCAGCAGCCAAAGTAGACGTTACACCGGGGAGCTGTTTTTT
CASSQSRRYTGELFF
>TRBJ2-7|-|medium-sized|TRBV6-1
TGTGCCAGCAGTTCCCTAGCATGGGAGCAGTACTTC
CASSSLAWEQYF
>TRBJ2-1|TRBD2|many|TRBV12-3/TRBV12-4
TGTGCCAGCGCTACTAGCGGACGCTCCAATGAGCAGTTCTTC
CASATSGRSNEQFF
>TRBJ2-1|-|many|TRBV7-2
TGTGCCAGCAGCTTAGTGGTAGCGGCACGCCTTAGGGAGCAGTTCTTC
CASSLVVAARLREQFF
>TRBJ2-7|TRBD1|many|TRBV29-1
TGCAGCGTCTTGGGACAGACCTACGAGCAGTACTTC
CSVLGQTYEQYF
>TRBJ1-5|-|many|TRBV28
TGTGCCAGCAGTTTGCAAAATCAGCCCCAGCATTTT
CASSLQNQPQHF
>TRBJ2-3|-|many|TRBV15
TGTGCCACCAGCAGTGAGAGGGGAGAAGGTGCAGATACGCAGTATTTT
CATSSERGEGADTQYF
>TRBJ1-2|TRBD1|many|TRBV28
TGTGCCAGCAGTTCCAGGGGGGTTGTCTATGGCTACACCTTC
CASSSRGVVYGYTF
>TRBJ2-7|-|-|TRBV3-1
TGTGCCAGCAGCCCCGGCGGCTACGAGCAGTACTTC
CASSPGGYEQYF